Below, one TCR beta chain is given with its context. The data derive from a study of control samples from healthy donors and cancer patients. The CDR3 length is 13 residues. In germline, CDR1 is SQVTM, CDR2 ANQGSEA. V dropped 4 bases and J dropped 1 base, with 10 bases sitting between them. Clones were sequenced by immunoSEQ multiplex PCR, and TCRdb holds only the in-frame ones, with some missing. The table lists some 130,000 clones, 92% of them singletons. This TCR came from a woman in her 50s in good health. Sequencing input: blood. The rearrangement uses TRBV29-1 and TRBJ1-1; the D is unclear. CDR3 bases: TGCAGCGTTGCCTGGACGGCGAACACTGAAGCTTTCTTT. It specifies CSVAWTANTEAFF. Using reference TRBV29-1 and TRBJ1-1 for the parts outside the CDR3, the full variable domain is SAVISQKPSRDICQRGTSLTIQCQVDSQVTMMFWYRQQPGQSLTLIATANQGSEATYESGFVIDKFPISRPNLTFSTLTVSNMSPEDSSIYLCSVAWTANTEAFFGQGTRLTVV.